This TCR beta chain is from a study of blood T cell repertoires in COVID-19. Study in general: Both acute and convalescent COVID-19 samples were obtained from the United States, Italy and Spain. PBMCs, B-cell-depleted T cells, or T cells were the source of the cDNA or gDNA that made up the material.

CDR1 MNHEY and CDR2 SVGAGI come from the germline V gene. Deletions cut 3 bases from V and 1 base from J, with 12 bases between. This CDR3 is built from 16 residues. This clone has only one observation. Assay used: immunoSEQ multiplex PCR; TCRdb lists only in-frame clones, some missing. The sample consists of roughly 330,000 clones, over 75% of them appearing once. The sample consisted of peripheral blood. The receptor was isolated from a woman between 50 and 59 years old with active or convalescent COVID-19. The chain uses TRBV6-5 and TRBJ2-2; possible D gene TRBD2, 5 bases. Here the CDR3 reads CASSYQAARNTGELFF. In DNA, the CDR3 is TGTGCCAGCAGTTATCAAGCGGCTCGGAACACCGGGGAGCTGTTTTTT.